Included here is one T cell receptor beta chain sequence, with context. Its target is unknown. This sample was taken from a study of graft-versus-host responses after intestinal transplantation. Overall study: In this cohort, recipients had multivisceral, liver-intestinal, or isolated intestinal transplants. Induction using anti-thymocyte globulin, followed by tacrolimus and steroids for 2 to 4 years, was given to all recipients.

Assay: immunoSEQ multiplex PCR; the TCRdb copy retains only in-frame clones and omits some. The sample consists of about 88,000 clones, roughly 90% of them appearing once. Germline CDR1 SGHTA, CDR2 FQGTGA. Trimming removed 5 bases from V and 3 bases from J, with 14 bases in between. The CDR3 is 14 residues long. Study-wide results and limits: Allografts of patients with graft-donor T cell macrochimerism showed high graft-versus-host to host-versus-graft clone ratios.

This TCR came from a human donor who was the organ donor for an intestinal transplant. Sequenced here: unstimulated CD4+ T cells sorted from spleen or lymph node cells, sampled before transplant. The chain is built from TRBV7-3 and TRBJ2-7; possibly TRBD2 for D (5 bases). Here the CDR3 reads CASSPSPGYYEQYF. The CDR3 DNA follows: TGTGCCAGCAGCCCCTCCCCGGGATACTACGAGCAGTACTTC.